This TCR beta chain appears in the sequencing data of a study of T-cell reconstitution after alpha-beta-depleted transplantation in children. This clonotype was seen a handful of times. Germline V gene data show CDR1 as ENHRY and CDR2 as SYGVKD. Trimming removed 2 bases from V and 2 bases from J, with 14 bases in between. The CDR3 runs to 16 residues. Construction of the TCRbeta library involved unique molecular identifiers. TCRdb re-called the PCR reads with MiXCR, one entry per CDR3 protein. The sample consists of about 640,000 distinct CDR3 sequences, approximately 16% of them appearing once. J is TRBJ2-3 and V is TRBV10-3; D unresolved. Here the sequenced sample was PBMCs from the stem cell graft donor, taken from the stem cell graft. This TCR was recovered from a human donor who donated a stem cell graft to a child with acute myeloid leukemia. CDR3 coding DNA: TGTGCCATCAGTGAGAGATGGGGAACTTTCACAGATACGCAGTATTTT. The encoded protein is CAISERWGTFTDTQYF.